These 22 T cell receptor beta chains were all obtained from the same sample, sequenced in a study of early T cells in non-severe SARS-CoV-2 infection. TCRdb reprocessed the 5' RACE reads via MiXCR and lists one record per CDR3 protein. The data contain roughly 66,000 distinct CDR3 sequences, around 8.7% of them singletons. Material for sequencing was whole blood. The receptors here all came from an adult who was a healthcare worker with PCR-confirmed SARS-CoV-2 infection or an uninfected control (not recorded which).

There are a few counts of this clonotype. J is TRBJ2-2 and V is TRBV20-1, with D possibly matching TRBD1 (5 bases). V was shortened by 6 bases and J by 5 bases, with 10 bases between the two germline ends. The CDR3 extends over 12 amino acids. From germline, CDR1 is DFQATT and CDR2 SNEGSKA (reference sequence). The CDR3 bases are TGCAGTGCCGCAAGGGGTACCGGGGAGCTGTTTTTT. Protein sequence: CSAARGTGELFF.

The V gene is TRBV12-3 or TRBV12-4, the J gene TRBJ2-4; 8 bases agree with TRBD1. CDR3 length: 15 residues. V lost 2 bases and J lost 10; bases outside the gene matches: 10. CDR3 coding DNA: TGTGCCAGCAGTTTATCACAGGGGGTGATATCAATTCAGTACTTC. This codes for CASSLSQGVISIQYF.

This clonotype was observed at least ten times. The chain is built from TRBV7-9 and TRBJ2-1, with D unresolved. Trimming pared 0 bases from V and 7 bases from J, leaving 13 bases between. Germline V CDR1 and CDR2: SEHNR, FQNEAQ (reference sequence). The CDR3 sequence is 15 residues long. The CDR3 loop is CASSLAMGPRNEQFF. CDR3 DNA: TGTGCCAGCAGCTTAGCGATGGGTCCGAGGAATGAGCAGTTCTTC.

CDR3 sequence reads: CASSARTSGDRQFF. As DNA, the CDR3 is TGTGCCAGCAGCGCACGGACTAGCGGGGATAGGCAGTTCTTC. The chain is built from TRBV9 and TRBJ2-1; 12 bases line up with TRBD2. Per the germline V gene, CDR1 is SGDLS and CDR2 is YYNGEE. V lost 3 bases and J lost 12; bases outside the gene matches: 7. This CDR3 is built from 14 residues.

This clonotype was detected many times. V gene TRBV6-5 combines with J gene TRBJ2-1, with 9 bases lining up with TRBD1. J was trimmed by 2 bases and V by 1 base; bases with no gene match: 9. The CDR3 covers 18 residues. Germline V gene sequence: CDR1 MNHEY, CDR2 SVGAGI. CDR3 residues: CASSYYFRGQGTYNEQFF. CDR3 nucleotide sequence: TGTGCCAGCAGTTACTATTTTAGGGGACAGGGAACCTACAATGAGCAGTTCTTC.

This clonotype was seen a few times. The CDR3 is CSARGFGGETQYF. In DNA form, the CDR3 reads TGCAGTGCTAGAGGCTTTGGGGGAGAGACCCAGTACTTC. The chain uses TRBV20-1 and TRBJ2-5; D tentatively fits TRBD1 or TRBD2 (5 bases each). V lost 1 base, J lost 4 bases, and 10 bases lay in between. From germline, CDR1 is DFQATT and CDR2 SNEGSKA (reference sequence). This CDR3 comprises 13 residues.

The table lists this clonotype with a few counts. The chain combines TRBV5-1 with TRBJ2-1; no clear D gene. In germline, CDR1 is SGHRS, CDR2 YFSETQ. The CDR3 spans 14 residues. Trimming removed 4 bases from V and 8 bases from J, with 16 bases in between. The CDR3 region has the DNA TGCGCCAGCAGCCTTGGGAACTCTTTAGATGAGCAGTTCTTC. Its protein is CASSLGNSLDEQFF. Full variable domain (outside the CDR3, taken from reference TRBV5-1 and TRBJ2-1): KAGVTQTPRYLIKTRGQQVTLSCSPISGHRSVSWYQQTPGQGLQFLFEYFSETQRNKGNFPGRFSGRQFSNSRSEMNVSTLELGDSALYLCASSLGNSLDEQFFGPGTRLTVL.

This clonotype was seen at least ten times. The chain combines TRBV24-1 with TRBJ2-4; 11 bases fit TRBD1. Trimming cost V 4 bases and J 9 bases; bases outside gene matches: 4. CDR1 KGHDR and CDR2 SFDVKD come from the germline V gene. CDR3 size: 14 residues. The DNA of the CDR3 is TGTGCCACCAGTGACGGGACAGGGGGATTCATTCAGTACTTC. It encodes CATSDGTGGFIQYF.

V and J are TRBV27 and TRBJ1-1; D is undetermined. Germline V gene sequence: CDR1 MNHEY, CDR2 SMNVEV (reference sequence). The CDR3 is 14 residues long. V lost 6 bases, J lost 0 bases, and 11 bases lay in between. This chain's CDR3 is CASRGADVNTEAFF. The CDR3 DNA is TGTGCCAGCAGAGGTGCAGACGTGAACACTGAAGCTTTCTTT.

The J gene is TRBJ1-4, the V gene TRBV7-2; D call uncertain. V gave up 1 base and J gave up 4 bases, with 10 bases separating them. Germline CDR1 and CDR2: SGHTA and FQGNSA. The CDR3 runs to 15 residues. As DNA, the CDR3 is TGTGCCAGCAGCTTAGGTGGCAAGCTTAATGAAAAACTGTTTTTT. It specifies CASSLGGKLNEKLFF.

This rearrangement joins TRBV7-7 to TRBJ2-3; D gene unclear. Germline CDR1 is SSHAT and CDR2 is FNYEAQ (reference sequence). The CDR3 is 14 residues long. V gave up 5 bases and J gave up 3 bases, with 12 bases separating them. CDR3 protein: CASSMGSLTDTQYF. CDR3 DNA sequence: TGTGCCAGCAGCATGGGTAGCCTGACAGATACGCAGTATTTT.

J is TRBJ2-3 and V is TRBV7-9, with 11 bases lining up with TRBD2. V trimming: 5 bases; J trimming: 1 base; junction bases outside the gene matches: 11. Germline assignment: CDR1 SEHNR and CDR2 FQNEAQ (reference sequence). This CDR3 is 18 amino acids long. The CDR3 protein is CASSRRQLAGEGTDTQYF. The CDR3 coding sequence is TGTGCCAGCAGCCGACGACAACTAGCGGGGGAAGGCACAGATACGCAGTATTTT. Supplemented by reference TRBV7-9 and TRBJ2-3, the full variable domain reads DTGVSQNPRHKITKRGQNVTFRCDPISEHNRLYWYRQTLGQGPEFLTYFQNEAQLEKSRLLSDRFSAERPKGSFSTLEIQRTEQGDSAMYLCASSRRQLAGEGTDTQYFGPGTRLTVL.

This rearrangement joins TRBV6-6 to TRBJ2-7, with D possibly TRBD1 on 5 matching bases. Trimming removed 6 bases from V and 2 bases from J, with 17 bases in between. Per germline, CDR1 MNHNY and CDR2 SVGAGI (reference sequence). The CDR3 spans 15 residues. The CDR3 sequence is CASSLTDQNAYEQYF. The CDR3 DNA reads as TGTGCCAGCAGCCTGACAGATCAAAACGCCTACGAGCAGTACTTC.

There are many counts of this clonotype. The V call is TRBV6-2 or TRBV6-3, the J call TRBJ2-1; 7 nucleotides line up with TRBD2. Trimming removed 4 bases from V and 8 bases from J; junction bases left unmatched: 14. The CDR3 extends over 16 amino acids. Germline assignment: CDR1 MNHEY and CDR2 SVGEGT. CDR3 bases: TGTGCCAGCAGTTCCCCTGGTAGCGGGTCTTTGTATGAGCAGTTCTTC. This encodes CASSSPGSGSLYEQFF.

This clonotype was seen a handful of times. This chain uses TRBV5-4 with TRBJ2-5; weak D call: TRBD2 (5 bases). Looked up from germline, CDR1 is SGHNT and CDR2 is YYREEE (reference sequence). CDR3 length equals 14 residues. V lost 0 bases to trimming and J lost 5 bases, with 11 bases between them. The CDR3 loop is CASSLGGIRETQYF. The CDR3 DNA is TGTGCCAGCAGCTTGGGAGGGATCAGGGAGACCCAGTACTTC.

This clonotype has ten or more counts. This sequence joins TRBV3-1 and TRBJ2-1, with a possible D match to TRBD2 (6 bases). V was cut by 4 bases and J by 0 bases, with 10 bases left in between. The CDR3 totals 15 residues. Germline lookup yields CDR1 LGHDT and CDR2 YNNKEL (reference sequence). CDR3 sequence (DNA): TGTGCCAGCAGCCCCGGGGGACGCTCCTACAATGAGCAGTTCTTC. Translation gives CASSPGGRSYNEQFF.

This clonotype was observed a handful of times. The genes are TRBV10-3 and TRBJ1-2, with a possible D match to TRBD1 (5 bases). The germline V and J ends were trimmed by 0 bases and 1 base, with 15 bases remaining between them. CDR1 and CDR2 (germline): ENHRY, SYGVKD. This CDR3 region has 17 residues. The CDR3 region is CAISESVAGNYNYGYTF. CDR3 in DNA: TGTGCCATCAGTGAGTCGGTGGCAGGGAATTATAACTATGGCTACACCTTC.

In this sample, this clonotype turned up a few times. A junction boundary mismatches the germline segment, possibly from a read error. The chain uses TRBV7-9 and TRBJ2-1, with 12 bases fitting TRBD2. The CDR3 runs to 15 residues. Germline loops: CDR1 SEHNR, CDR2 FQNEAQ (reference sequence). The CDR3 DNA sequence: TGTGCCAGCAGCCTAGCGGGAGGGCCGTACAATGAGCAGTTCTTC. Residues: CASSLAGGPYNEQFF.

This clonotype was counted only a few times. This may be a read error, as it is one base from a much larger clone. The chain employs TRBV7-6 and TRBJ1-5; TRBD1 might be the D (5 bases). Germline CDR1 is SGHVS and CDR2 is FNYEAQ. CDR3 length equals 15 residues. CDR3 DNA: TGTCCCAGCAGCTTATATGGGGGTAGCAATCAGCCCCAGCATTTT. Protein product: CPSSLYGGSNQPQHF.

This clonotype was observed a few times. The chain has TRBV5-1 and TRBJ2-5; no clear D gene. CDR3 length: 13 residues. Germline CDR1 SGHRS, CDR2 YFSETQ. Trimming removed 4 bases from V and 2 bases from J, with 9 bases in between. The CDR3 is CASSPGLQETQYF. CDR3 in DNA: TGCGCCAGCAGCCCGGGTCTTCAAGAGACCCAGTACTTC.

V usage is TRBV6-4 and J usage is TRBJ2-3; TRBD2 agrees at 7 bases. This CDR3 has 13 residues. From germline, CDR1 is MRHNA and CDR2 SNTAGT. V dropped 6 bases and J dropped 4; count of bases not matched to a gene: 4. CDR3 protein: CASSSREADTQYF. For the CDR3, the DNA is TGTGCCAGCAGCTCACGGGAGGCAGATACGCAGTATTTT.

A remark on this clonotype: Compared with germline, one end of the junction differs, possibly owing to a read error. V and J are TRBV6-5 and TRBJ1-6; no clear D gene. The germline gives CDR1 MNHEY, CDR2 SVGAGI. The CDR3 contains 14 residues. The CDR3 nucleotides are TGTGCCAGCAGTTGGAGCTCCTATAATTCACCCCTCCATTTT. Translated: CASSWSSYNSPLHF.